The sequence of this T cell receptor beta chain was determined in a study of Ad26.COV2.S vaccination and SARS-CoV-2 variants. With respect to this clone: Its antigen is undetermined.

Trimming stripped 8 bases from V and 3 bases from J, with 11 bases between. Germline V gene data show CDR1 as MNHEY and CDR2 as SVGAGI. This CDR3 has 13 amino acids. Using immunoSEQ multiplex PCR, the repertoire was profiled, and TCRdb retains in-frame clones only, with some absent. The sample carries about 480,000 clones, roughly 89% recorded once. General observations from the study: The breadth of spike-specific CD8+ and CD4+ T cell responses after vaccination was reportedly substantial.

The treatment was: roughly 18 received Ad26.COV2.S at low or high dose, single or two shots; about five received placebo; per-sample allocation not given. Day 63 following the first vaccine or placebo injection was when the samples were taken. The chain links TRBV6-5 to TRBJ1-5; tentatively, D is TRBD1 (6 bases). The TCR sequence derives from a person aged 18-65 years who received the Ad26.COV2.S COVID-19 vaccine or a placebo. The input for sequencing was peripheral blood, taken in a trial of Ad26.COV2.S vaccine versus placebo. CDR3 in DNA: TGTGCCAGCCAGGGGATTCTCAATCAGCCCCAGCATTTT. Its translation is CASQGILNQPQHF.